A single sample is the source of the 2 T cell receptor beta chains below, sequenced in a study of blood T cells in healthy people across ages. A second PCR of roughly 7 to 11 cycles used a sample-barcoded 5' primer and a J-beta primer mix. MiXCR, run by TCRdb on the 5' RACE reads, gives a single entry per CDR3 protein. This sample carries approximately 1,100,000 distinct CDR3 sequences, 45% of them seen once, and the ten largest clones take about 19%. Sequencing was carried out using blood. These receptors were obtained from a woman aged 55-70 years in good health.

The J gene is TRBJ2-3, the V gene TRBV7-2; the D is unclear. The CDR3 runs 12 residues. Per the germline V gene, CDR1 is SGHTA and CDR2 is FQGNSA. Trimming stripped 4 bases from V and 4 bases from J, with 6 bases between. The CDR3 DNA follows: TGTGCCAGCAGCTCGTCCTCAGATACGCAGTATTTT. It translates to CASSSSSDTQYF. Combining the CDR3 with reference TRBV7-2 and TRBJ2-3 gives the whole variable domain GAGVSQSPSNKVTEKGKDVELRCDPISGHTALYWYRQSLGQGLEFLIYFQGNSAPDKSGLPSDRFSAERTGGSVSTLTIQRTQQEDSAVYLCASSSSSDTQYFGPGTRLTVL.

This chain joins TRBV12-5 and TRBJ1-5, with D hard to call. The CDR3 sequence is 13 residues long. Germline loops: CDR1 LGHNT, CDR2 FRNRAP. Trimming stripped 2 bases from V and 6 bases from J, with 8 bases between. CDR3 nucleotide sequence: TGTGCTAGTGGTTTGCTTGGGCCTCAGCCCCAGCATTTT. Encoded protein: CASGLLGPQPQHF.